The 17 T cell receptor beta chains listed next were all sequenced from one sample in a study of cytomegalovirus exposure and HLA in healthy donors. Sequencing was performed with immunoSEQ multiplex PCR; in TCRdb, only in-frame clones are kept and a portion is missing. The sample has some 340,000 clones; roughly nine tenths are singletons. Material: PBMCs. Receptors were obtained from a woman in her 30s in good health and CMV-seropositive.

J is TRBJ2-7 and V is TRBV13, with D maybe TRBD2 (6 bases). CDR3 size: 14 residues. Trimming removed 0 bases at V and 2 bases at J, with 8 bases between. Per the germline V gene, CDR1 is PRHDT and CDR2 is FYEKMQ (reference sequence). The CDR3 DNA reads as TGTGCCAGCAGCTTAGGCCGGGGGACCTACGAGCAGTACTTC. Translated: CASSLGRGTYEQYF.

This clone has just one count. The rearrangement uses TRBV27 and TRBJ1-3, with TRBD1 matching over 8 bases. CDR3 length: 15 residues. The trim removed 3 bases at V and 0 bases at J, leaving 1 base unmatched. The germline V gene has CDR1 MNHEY and CDR2 SMNVEV (reference sequence). CDR3 coding DNA: TGTGCCAGCAGTTTGGGACAGGACTCTGGAAACACCATATATTTT. Translated, it gives CASSLGQDSGNTIYF.

The CDR3 loop reads CASSTLQGVSNQPQHF. The CDR3 nucleotides read TGTGCCAGCAGCACTCTCCAGGGGGTCAGCAATCAGCCCCAGCATTTT. The V call is TRBV27, the J call TRBJ1-5; 7 bases align to TRBD1. With 6 bases clipped from V and 1 base from J, the junction kept 9 bases outside the gene matches. From germline, CDR1 is MNHEY and CDR2 SMNVEV (reference sequence). The CDR3 contains 16 residues.

This CDR3 is CASSFGNSNQPQHF. The CDR3 coding sequence is TGTGCCAGCAGTTTCGGGAATAGCAATCAGCCCCAGCATTTT. The rearrangement joins TRBV27 to TRBJ1-5; D is uncertain. Deletions cut 3 bases from V and 0 bases from J, with 6 bases between. The CDR3 covers 14 residues. Germline V lookup: CDR1 MNHEY, CDR2 SMNVEV (reference sequence).

The chain is built from TRBV9 and TRBJ1-1; D perhaps matches TRBD1 (5 bases). The V gene lost 0 bases and the J gene lost 5 bases, with 14 bases spanning the gap. CDR1 and CDR2 (germline): SGDLS, YYNGEE. The CDR3 length is 15 residues. CDR3 loop: CASSVVPGQRTEAFF. The CDR3 region has the DNA TGTGCCAGCAGCGTAGTTCCAGGGCAGAGGACTGAAGCTTTCTTT.

V and J are TRBV27 and TRBJ2-3; possibly TRBD2 for D (5 bases). Trimming took 8 bases from V and 2 from J, leaving 20 bases between them. Germline V gene lookup returns CDR1 MNHEY and CDR2 SMNVEV (reference sequence). There are 16 residues in the CDR3. The CDR3 DNA reads as TGTGCCAGCCGGAGGCCAGCTGAAACGGACACAGATACGCAGTATTTT. Translation gives CASRRPAETDTDTQYF.

This chain joins TRBV28 and TRBJ2-7; 9 bases are shared with TRBD1. Germline CDR1 MDHEN, CDR2 SYDVKM. Trimming took 5 bases from V and 6 from J; bases not matched to a gene: 11. The CDR3 extends over 15 amino acids. CDR3 region: CASSRIGTGRFEQYF. DNA of the CDR3: TGTGCCAGCAGTCGTATAGGGACAGGGCGCTTCGAGCAGTACTTC.

This chain joins TRBV15 and TRBJ2-5; no definite D call. The CDR3 sequence is 14 residues long. Germline loops: CDR1 LNHNV, CDR2 YYDKDF (reference sequence). V was pared by 3 bases and J by 4 bases, with 12 bases between. CDR3 DNA sequence: TGTGCCACCAGCAGCGGCACAGATGTAGAGACCCAGTACTTC. Protein: CATSSGTDVETQYF.

The chain employs TRBV15 and TRBJ1-2, with 9 bases lining up with TRBD1. Germline-derived CDR1 and CDR2 are LNHNV and YYDKDF (reference sequence). J was trimmed by 3 bases and V by 1 base; bases with no gene match: 0. The CDR3 is made up of 14 amino acids. CDR3 DNA: TGTGCCACCAGCAGAGGGGACAGGGACTATGGCTACACCTTC. Translating gives CATSRGDRDYGYTF. The whole variable domain, filled in from reference TRBV15 and TRBJ1-2, reads DAMVIQNPRYQVTQFGKPVTLSCSQTLNHNVMYWYQQKSSQAPKLLFHYYDKDFNNEADTPDNFQSRRPNTSFCFLDIRSPGLGDTAMYLCATSRGDRDYGYTFGSGTRLTVV.

This chain links TRBV27 with TRBJ2-2; unclear D gene. The CDR3 has 12 residues. Germline assignment: CDR1 MNHEY and CDR2 SMNVEV (reference sequence). Trimming cost V 5 bases and J 8 bases, with 9 bases left between them. The CDR3 DNA reads as TGTGCCAGCAGTCCTCTGTCAGGGGAGCTGTTTTTT. Protein sequence: CASSPLSGELFF.

The V gene is TRBV7-6, the J gene TRBJ1-3; a weak D match, TRBD1 (5 bases). CDR3 length: 14 residues. Germline CDR1 reads SGHVS; CDR2 reads FNYEAQ. The germline V and J ends were trimmed by 5 bases and 0 bases, with 8 bases remaining between them. CDR3 region: CASSSDSSGNTIYF. The CDR3 DNA follows: TGTGCCAGCAGCAGCGACAGCTCTGGAAACACCATATATTTT.

The chain uses TRBV25-1 and TRBJ2-1; D remains unclear. The V end was cut by 1 base, the J end by 3 bases, with 10 bases between. Germline CDR1 and CDR2: MGHDK and SYGVNS. The CDR3 sequence is 15 residues long. CDR3 coding DNA: TGTGCCAGCAGTGAATTTGGGGTCCTCTACAATGAGCAGTTCTTC. Protein sequence: CASSEFGVLYNEQFF.

This clone was seen only once. This chain joins TRBV28 and TRBJ1-1; possibly TRBD1 for D (6 bases). CDR3 length: 15 amino acids. V was trimmed by 3 bases and J by 0 bases, leaving 11 bases between them. Germline V gene sequence: CDR1 MDHEN, CDR2 SYDVKM. CDR3 nucleotides: TGTGCCAGCAGTTTCGGGGGGCGAATGAACACTGAAGCTTTCTTT. Translated: CASSFGGRMNTEAFF.

The chain couples TRBV11-2 to TRBJ1-4, with TRBD1 matching 7 bases. This CDR3 is built from 14 residues. Trimming removed 2 bases from V and 5 bases from J; junction bases left unmatched: 2. CDR1 SGHAT and CDR2 FQNNGV come from the germline V gene. Written as DNA, the CDR3 is TGTGCCAGCAGCTTAACAGGGGACAATGAAAAACTGTTTTTT. Encoded protein: CASSLTGDNEKLFF.

This clone was seen once. V gene TRBV28 combines with J gene TRBJ2-1; D is perhaps TRBD1 (5 bases). CDR3 length: 17 residues. V lost 6 bases and J 3 bases, leaving 21 bases between the germline ends. Germline CDR1 MDHEN, CDR2 SYDVKM. CDR3 protein: CASRPEKVGAYYNEQFF. The CDR3 coding sequence is TGTGCCAGCAGACCGGAAAAAGTAGGGGCGTACTACAATGAGCAGTTCTTC.

V usage is TRBV7-7 and J usage is TRBJ2-2; 7 bases map to TRBD1. The CDR3 is made up of 14 amino acids. V lost 5 bases and J lost 4; bases outside the gene matches: 4. Germline-derived CDR1 and CDR2 are SSHAT and FNYEAQ (reference sequence). The CDR3 here is CASSRDRVTGELFF. The CDR3 DNA reads as TGTGCCAGCAGCCGAGACAGGGTCACCGGGGAGCTGTTTTTT.

V usage is TRBV19 and J usage is TRBJ2-4; D possibly corresponds to TRBD1 (6 bases). Trimming stripped 4 bases from V and 0 bases from J, with 10 bases between. CDR3 size: 15 residues. Germline lookup yields CDR1 LNHDA and CDR2 SQIVND (reference sequence). CDR3 coding DNA: TGTGCCAGTAGTACCAGGGGTCTAGCCAAAAACATTCAGTACTTC. It translates to CASSTRGLAKNIQYF.